These 16 T cell receptor beta chains originate from one sample sequenced in a study of shared clonotypes between healthy human individuals. This table comes from immunoSEQ multiplex PCR, and its TCRdb copy is limited to in-frame clones, with some not included. This sample has 2 million to 2.5 million clones; about 90% occur once, and the top ten carry approximately 0.4%. Sequenced material: naive CD4+ T cells from PBMCs. Noted subset: CD45RA+ positively selected. The source is a man between 18 and 29 years old in good health. Some clones in this sample may be carry-over from other donors' samples.

Only one count was recorded for this clone. The rearrangement uses TRBV6-6 and TRBJ1-2; no definite D call. Germline V gene data show CDR1 as MNHNY and CDR2 as SVGAGI (reference sequence). This CDR3 has 13 amino acids. Trimming pared 4 bases from V and 6 bases from J, leaving 12 bases between. In DNA, the CDR3 is TGTGCCAGCAGTTCCGTTGGAGTTCATGGCTACACCTTC. Protein: CASSSVGVHGYTF.

This clone occurred a few times. The V call is TRBV30, the J call TRBJ1-3; D gene ambiguous. V was pared by 3 bases and J by 0 bases, with 3 bases between. Germline CDR1 and CDR2: GTSNPN and SVGIG (reference sequence). This CDR3 comprises 12 residues. Written as DNA, the CDR3 is TGTGCCTGGAGGGGCTCTGGAAACACCATATATTTT. Its protein product is CAWRGSGNTIYF.

The chain is built from TRBV29-1 and TRBJ2-3; possibly TRBD1 for D (6 bases). Germline V gene lookup returns CDR1 SQVTM and CDR2 ANQGSEA. The CDR3 is 13 residues long. Trimming shortened V by 3 bases and J by 4 bases, and 11 bases separated the two germline ends. The CDR3: CSVDVGGADTQYF. In nucleotides, the CDR3 is TGCAGCGTTGACGTAGGGGGTGCAGATACGCAGTATTTT.

The rearrangement links TRBV2 to TRBJ1-4, with D possibly being TRBD1 (6 bases). Germline assignment: CDR1 SNHLY and CDR2 FYNNEI. V was clipped by 6 bases and J by 7 bases, with 12 bases between them. The CDR3 contains 13 residues. The CDR3 protein is CASSQRGGEKLFF. The CDR3 DNA sequence: TGTGCCAGCAGCCAAAGGGGGGGTGAAAAACTGTTTTTT.

The chain combines TRBV2 with TRBJ1-1; weak D call: TRBD1 (5 bases). V lost 3 bases and J 1 base, leaving 12 bases between the germline ends. The CDR3 loop spans 15 amino acids. Germline V CDR1 and CDR2: SNHLY, FYNNEI. CDR3 bases: TGTGCCAGCAGTGAGTTGGGGCTGGGGAACACTGAAGCTTTCTTT. Translated, it gives CASSELGLGNTEAFF.

The V and J genes are TRBV11-2 and TRBJ1-5; D might be TRBD1 (6 bases). Germline V gives CDR1 SGHAT, CDR2 FQNNGV. The CDR3 totals 13 residues. The V gene lost 4 bases and the J gene lost 7 bases, with 11 bases spanning the gap. CDR3 bases: TGTGCCAGCAGCTACGGGGGGCGCCAGCCCCAGCATTTT. Its protein product is CASSYGGRQPQHF.

The rearrangement joins TRBV6-6 to TRBJ2-3; D is ambiguous. The CDR3 is 12 residues long. V lost 6 bases and J lost 4, with 8 bases in between. Germline V gene data show CDR1 as MNHNY and CDR2 as SVGAGI (reference sequence). CDR3 sequence: CASSHGPDTQYF. The CDR3 region has the DNA TGTGCCAGCAGCCACGGCCCAGATACGCAGTATTTT.

A word on this clone: The identical CDR3 is also encoded by other nucleotide sequences in the sample. The rearrangement joins TRBV7-3 to TRBJ2-7; D remains unclear. Germline assignment: CDR1 SGHTA and CDR2 FQGTGA. This CDR3 is 12 amino acids long. Trimming left V 0 bases short and J 2 bases short, with 2 bases between. The CDR3 here is CASSLTPYEQYF. In nucleotides, the CDR3 is TGTGCCAGCAGCTTAACTCCCTACGAGCAGTACTTC.

A remark on this clone: The junction and the germline gene differ at one end; a read error may be behind it. This chain links TRBV7-3 with TRBJ2-1; D remains ambiguous. This CDR3 contains 17 residues. Germline CDR1 is SGHTA and CDR2 is FQGTGA. The CDR3 is CASSSSPGQFSHNEQFF. In nucleotides, the CDR3 is TGTGCCAGCAGCTCCTCCCCCGGGCAGTTCTCCCACAATGAGCAGTTCTTC. The full variable domain, completed using reference TRBV7-3 and TRBJ2-1, is GAGVSQTPSNKVTEKGKYVELRCDPISGHTALYWYRQSLGQGPEFLIYFQGTGAADDSGLPNDRFFAVRPEGSVSTLKIQRTERGDSAVYLCASSSSPGQFSHNEQFFGPGTRLTVL.

This chain uses TRBV5-1 with TRBJ2-3, with D tentatively TRBD2 (6 bases). The V gene's germline CDR1 is SGHRS and CDR2 YFSETQ. Between the trimmed V and J ends, which lost 3 bases and 4 bases, there was a span of 12 bases. The CDR3 contains 14 residues. The CDR3 spells CASSSLPGADTQYF. CDR3 sequence (DNA): TGCGCCAGCAGCTCTCTTCCGGGGGCAGATACGCAGTATTTT.

This chain joins TRBV7-2 and TRBJ2-7, with TRBD2 matching 9 bases. This CDR3 contains 15 residues. The ends lost 3 bases at V and 3 bases at J; junction bases unmatched: 6. From germline, CDR1 is SGHTA and CDR2 FQGNSA. The CDR3 loop reads CASSLNSGSVYEQYF. For the CDR3, the DNA is TGTGCCAGCAGCTTGAATAGCGGGAGTGTCTACGAGCAGTACTTC.

Details on this clone: The sample has other DNA sequences that encode this CDR3 too. The chain joins TRBV5-1 to TRBJ1-4; 7 bases are shared with TRBD1. The CDR3 extends over 15 amino acids. The germline gives CDR1 SGHRS, CDR2 YFSETQ. V dropped 2 bases and J dropped 5; count of bases not matched to a gene: 6. CDR3 DNA: TGCGCCAGCAGCTTAACCGGGACAGAGAATGAAAAACTGTTTTTT. This codes for CASSLTGTENEKLFF.

This clone was recorded once. The chain is built from TRBV7-3 and TRBJ2-7, with D perhaps matching TRBD1 (5 bases). In germline, CDR1 is SGHTA, CDR2 FQGTGA. The ends were cut back, 2 bases at V and 3 bases at J, with 8 bases in the middle. The length of the CDR3 is 13 residues. The CDR3 nucleotides read TGTGCCAGCAGCTTACAGGGAAACTACGAGCAGTACTTC. It yields the protein CASSLQGNYEQYF.

The table lists this clone with a count of one. The chain is built from TRBV7-3 and TRBJ2-2; D is undetermined. CDR1 and CDR2 from the germline V gene are SGHTA and FQGTGA. The germline V and J ends were trimmed by 2 bases and 2 bases, with 9 bases remaining between them. The CDR3 covers 15 residues. The chain's CDR3 is CASSLSRVNTGELFF. CDR3 DNA: TGTGCCAGCAGCTTATCTAGAGTCAACACCGGGGAGCTGTTTTTT.

Details on this clone: The identical CDR3 is also encoded by other nucleotide sequences in the sample. This chain connects TRBV6-5 to TRBJ1-1, with TRBD1 identical over 8 bases. The trim removed 0 bases at V and 4 bases at J, leaving 4 bases unmatched. CDR3 size: 15 residues. The germline CDR1 and CDR2 sequences are MNHEY and SVGAGI. CDR3 DNA: TGTGCCAGCAGTTACTCAAACAGGGGGGGCACTGAAGCTTTCTTT. Protein sequence: CASSYSNRGGTEAFF.

The chain couples TRBV7-2 to TRBJ1-5, with TRBD1 matching 8 bases. Trimming removed 5 bases from V and 6 bases from J; junction bases left unmatched: 6. The CDR3 extends over 14 amino acids. The germline V gene has CDR1 SGHTA and CDR2 FQGNSA. CDR3 amino acids: CASSQGQGSQPQHF. The DNA for the CDR3 is TGTGCCAGCAGCCAAGGACAGGGCAGTCAGCCCCAGCATTTT. Looking up the rest from reference TRBV7-2 and TRBJ1-5 gives the full variable domain: GAGVSQSPSNKVTEKGKDVELRCDPISGHTALYWYRQSLGQGLEFLIYFQGNSAPDKSGLPSDRFSAERTGGSVSTLTIQRTQQEDSAVYLCASSQGQGSQPQHFGDGTRLSIL.